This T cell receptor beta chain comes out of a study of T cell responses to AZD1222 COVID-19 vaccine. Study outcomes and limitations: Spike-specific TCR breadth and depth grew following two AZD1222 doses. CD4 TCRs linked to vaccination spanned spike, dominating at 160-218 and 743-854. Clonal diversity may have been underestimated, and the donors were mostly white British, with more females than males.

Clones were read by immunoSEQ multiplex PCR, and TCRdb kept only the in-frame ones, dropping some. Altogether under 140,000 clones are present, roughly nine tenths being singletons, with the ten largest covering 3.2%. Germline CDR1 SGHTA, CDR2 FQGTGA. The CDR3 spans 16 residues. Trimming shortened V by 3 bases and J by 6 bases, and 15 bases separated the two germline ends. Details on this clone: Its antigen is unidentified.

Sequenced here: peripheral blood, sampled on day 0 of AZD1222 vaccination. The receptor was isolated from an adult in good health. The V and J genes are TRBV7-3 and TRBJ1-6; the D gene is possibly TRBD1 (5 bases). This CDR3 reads CASSFSGGRANSPLHF. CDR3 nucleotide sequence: TGTGCCAGCAGCTTCTCAGGTGGCAGGGCTAATTCACCCCTCCACTTT.